The 2 T cell receptor beta chains below were found in one sample sequenced in a study of monozygotic twins with inflammatory bowel disease. TCRdb re-analyzed the 5' RACE reads; it lists each CDR3 protein once, without DNA. This table lists over 350,000 distinct CDR3 sequences. Sequences were obtained from blood. The receptors were sampled from a human donor with ulcerative colitis or Crohn's disease, or a healthy co-twin of an affected twin (not recorded which).

The rearrangement joins TRBV27 to TRBJ2-7; there is no DNA to check the TCRdb D call of TRBD1. This CDR3 has 15 residues. Germline-derived CDR1 and CDR2 are MNHEY and SMNVEV (reference sequence). The CDR3 protein is CASSFQTGGSYEQYF.

This rearrangement joins TRBV7-2 to TRBJ2-3; checking the TCRdb D call of TRBD2 is not possible without DNA. The germline gives CDR1 SGHTA, CDR2 FQGNSA. The CDR3 sequence is 17 residues long. CDR3 amino acids: CASSLEFERGGTDTQYF.